This passage covers 32 T cell receptor beta chains from one sample sequenced in a study of T cell responses to AZD1222 COVID-19 vaccine. Clones were sequenced by immunoSEQ multiplex PCR, and TCRdb holds only the in-frame ones, with some missing. The table includes some 120,000 clones, about 88% detected once. Sequenced material: peripheral blood, taken on day 0 of AZD1222 vaccination. The receptors stem from an adult in good health.

The gene calls are TRBV18 and TRBJ1-2; 8 bases match TRBD1. Germline V gene sequence: CDR1 KGHSH, CDR2 LQKENI. The CDR3 loop spans 13 amino acids. Trimming removed 6 bases from V and 8 bases from J; junction bases left unmatched: 8. The CDR3 bases are TGTGCCAGCTCCCCGGACAGGGATCGCGGCTACACCTTC. Translated: CASSPDRDRGYTF.

This chain connects TRBV5-4 to TRBJ2-6; D is uncertain. V was shortened by 0 bases and J by 7 bases, with 20 bases between the two germline ends. Per germline, CDR1 SGHNT and CDR2 YYREEE (reference sequence). There are 18 residues in the CDR3. The CDR3 DNA follows: TGTGCCAGCAGCTTGGCCGCGGCAGGCCCGCTCCGAGCCAACGTCCTGACTTTC. As protein: CASSLAAAGPLRANVLTF. The variable domain in full, completed from reference TRBV5-4 and TRBJ2-6, reads ETGVTQSPTHLIKTRGQQVTLRCSSQSGHNTVSWYQQALGQGPQFIFQYYREEENGRGNFPPRFSGLQFPNYSSELNVNALELDDSALYLCASSLAAAGPLRANVLTFGAGSRLTVL.

V and J are TRBV7-2 and TRBJ2-7, with D uncertain. CDR3 length: 14 amino acids. The germline V gene has CDR1 SGHTA and CDR2 FQGNSA. Deletions cut 2 bases from V and 0 bases from J, with 8 bases between. As DNA, the CDR3 is TGTGCCAGCAGCTTAAACGGAATCTCCTACGAGCAGTACTTC. The encoded protein is CASSLNGISYEQYF.

V is TRBV28 and J is TRBJ2-1; 7 bases map to TRBD2. CDR3 length: 16 amino acids. Trimming cost V 6 bases and J 0 bases; bases outside gene matches: 8. Germline-derived CDR1 and CDR2 are MDHEN and SYDVKM. This CDR3 reads CASRGGSANSYNEQFF. The CDR3 DNA reads TGTGCCAGCAGGGGGGGGTCGGCTAACTCCTACAATGAGCAGTTCTTC.

This clone was seen a few times. This sequence joins TRBV30 and TRBJ2-6, with D possibly TRBD1 on 5 matching bases. The V end was cut by 2 bases, the J end by 5 bases, with 25 bases between. The CDR3 is made up of 19 amino acids. Per the germline V gene, CDR1 is GTSNPN and CDR2 is SVGIG (reference sequence). The CDR3 bases are TGTGCCTGGAGTAATACAGGTGGGATGGGCCTACTCTGGGCCAACGTCCTGACTTTC. Its protein product is CAWSNTGGMGLLWANVLTF.

This sequence joins TRBV9 and TRBJ1-1; 7 bases are shared with TRBD1. The V gene's germline CDR1 is SGDLS and CDR2 YYNGEE. The J segment lost 7 bases and the V segment lost 2 bases, leaving 2 bases of the junction unmatched. This CDR3 contains 12 residues. This chain's CDR3 is CASSVNRGEAFF. CDR3 bases: TGTGCCAGCAGCGTCAACAGGGGTGAAGCTTTCTTT.

The table lists this clone with a count of one. The gene calls are TRBV18 and TRBJ1-1; D gene ambiguous. This CDR3 has 14 amino acids. Germline V CDR1 and CDR2: KGHSH, LQKENI. V was shortened by 2 bases and J by 1 base, with 8 bases between the two germline ends. CDR3 DNA sequence: TGTGCCAGCTCACCATTAAACGGGAACACTGAAGCTTTCTTT. Encoded protein: CASSPLNGNTEAFF.

The chain has TRBV9 and TRBJ1-5; no definite D call. Looked up from germline, CDR1 is SGDLS and CDR2 is YYNGEE. V was shortened by 1 base and J by 3 bases, with 5 bases between the two germline ends. CDR3 size: 13 residues. CDR3 amino acids: CASSVLTNQPQHF. CDR3 nucleotide sequence: TGTGCCAGCAGCGTACTGACCAATCAGCCCCAGCATTTT.

The chain employs TRBV9 and TRBJ1-1; perhaps TRBD1 as D (5 bases). Trimming cost V 0 bases and J 4 bases, with 10 bases left between them. The CDR3 extends over 14 amino acids. CDR1 is SGDLS, CDR2 YYNGEE, per germline. The CDR3 coding sequence is TGTGCCAGCAGCGTAGGGGGCGGACCCACTGAAGCTTTCTTT. Its protein product is CASSVGGGPTEAFF.

This chain uses TRBV27 with TRBJ1-2; 9 bases align to TRBD1. The CDR3 covers 14 residues. Unmatched junction bases numbered 5, after V lost 2 bases and J lost 7 bases. Germline V gene lookup returns CDR1 MNHEY and CDR2 SMNVEV (reference sequence). The chain's CDR3 is CASSLSSGQGGYTF. The CDR3 DNA sequence: TGTGCCAGCAGTTTAAGTTCGGGACAGGGTGGCTACACCTTC.

The genes are TRBV7-2 and TRBJ2-5, with 14 nucleotides matching TRBD2. The junction had 1 base not matched to a gene; V was cut back by 3 bases and J by 4 bases. There are 15 residues in the CDR3. CDR1 is SGHTA and CDR2 is FQGNSA in the germline V gene. The CDR3 DNA reads TGTGCCAGCAGCTTGACTAGCGGGGGGGCAGAGACCCAGTACTTC. Its translation: CASSLTSGGAETQYF.

CDR3 amino acids: CASGFNRIEQYF. As DNA, the CDR3 is TGTGCTAGTGGTTTTAACAGAATCGAGCAGTACTTC. The chain joins TRBV12-5 to TRBJ2-7; no definite D call. V dropped 3 bases and J dropped 6 bases, with 9 bases sitting between them. Germline loops: CDR1 LGHNT, CDR2 FRNRAP. The CDR3 sequence is 12 residues long.

The rearrangement joins TRBV19 to TRBJ2-1, with D perhaps TRBD2 (6 bases). CDR1 is LNHDA and CDR2 is SQIVND in the germline V gene (reference sequence). V was pared by 5 bases and J by 5 bases, with 13 bases between. The CDR3 loop spans 14 amino acids. The CDR3 reads CASSPFGLHNEQFF. The CDR3 DNA follows: TGTGCCAGTAGTCCCTTCGGACTACACAATGAGCAGTTCTTC.

V gene TRBV29-1 combines with J gene TRBJ1-2; D is possibly TRBD1 (5 bases). V lost 3 bases, J lost 6 bases, and 11 bases lay in between. The germline V gene has CDR1 SQVTM and CDR2 ANQGSEA. CDR3 length equals 12 residues. The CDR3 is CSVDWGDDGYTF. CDR3 bases: TGCAGCGTTGATTGGGGCGACGATGGCTACACCTTC.

The rearrangement joins TRBV27 to TRBJ1-1, with D perhaps TRBD1 (5 bases). V lost 6 bases to trimming and J lost 5 bases, with 16 bases between them. CDR3 length equals 14 residues. Per germline, CDR1 MNHEY and CDR2 SMNVEV (reference sequence). The CDR3 reads CASSLAGQRTEAFF. The CDR3 DNA is TGTGCCAGCAGCCTCGCAGGGCAGAGGACTGAAGCTTTCTTT.

The chain couples TRBV15 to TRBJ1-1; no firm D call. Trimming removed 1 base at V and 11 bases at J, with 11 bases between. The germline gives CDR1 LNHNV, CDR2 YYDKDF (reference sequence). The CDR3 covers 12 residues. CDR3 bases: TGTGCCACCAGCAGAGGAGGGTTGATCGCTTTCTTT. It specifies CATSRGGLIAFF.

V is TRBV5-1 and J is TRBJ2-7; D is possibly TRBD1 (5 bases). The CDR3 is made up of 16 amino acids. V was cut by 1 base and J by 3 bases, with 17 bases left in between. Germline CDR1 reads SGHRS; CDR2 reads YFSETQ. CDR3 nucleotides: TGCGCCAGCAGCTTGATTCCAGACAGAGGAAACTACGAGCAGTACTTC. Amino acid sequence: CASSLIPDRGNYEQYF.

The V call is TRBV28, the J call TRBJ2-2; a weak D match, TRBD2 (6 bases). Germline CDR1 MDHEN, CDR2 SYDVKM. This CDR3 spans 15 amino acids. The ends were cut back, 3 bases at V and 1 base at J, with 9 bases in the middle. The CDR3 here is CASSLGLLNTGELFF. DNA of the CDR3: TGTGCCAGCAGTTTGGGACTCCTGAACACCGGGGAGCTGTTTTTT.

This clone has only one observation. The rearrangement joins TRBV28 to TRBJ2-7; no clear D gene. The CDR3 is 14 residues long. Per the germline V gene, CDR1 is MDHEN and CDR2 is SYDVKM. Trimming cost V 5 bases and J 5 bases, with 16 bases left between them. CDR3 sequence: CASSALMTADEQYF. The CDR3 DNA reads as TGTGCCAGCAGTGCGTTGATGACGGCCGACGAGCAGTACTTC.

J is TRBJ1-4 and V is TRBV5-5, with D possibly TRBD1 on 5 matching bases. Trimming cost V 4 bases and J 8 bases, with 18 bases left between them. The germline V gene encodes CDR1 SGHKS and CDR2 YYEKEE (reference sequence). This CDR3 is 15 amino acids long. For the CDR3, the DNA is TGTGCCAGCAGCAGATTGGTACAGGTGCAGGAAAAACTGTTTTTT. This translates into CASSRLVQVQEKLFF.

This chain connects TRBV28 to TRBJ2-7; D is undetermined. The CDR3 runs to 18 residues. Germline loops: CDR1 MDHEN, CDR2 SYDVKM. Trimming took 6 bases from V and 3 from J, leaving 27 bases between them. CDR3 sequence: CASSYPSLDEESFYEQYF. CDR3 coding DNA: TGTGCCAGCAGCTACCCTTCCCTCGATGAGGAAAGTTTCTACGAGCAGTACTTC.

The genes are TRBV6-5 and TRBJ1-2; D possibly corresponds to TRBD1 (5 bases). V was cut by 1 base and J by 1 base, with 10 bases left in between. The V gene's germline CDR1 is MNHEY and CDR2 SVGAGI. The CDR3 contains 15 residues. This CDR3 is CASSYLGGHNYGYTF. DNA for the CDR3: TGTGCCAGCAGTTACTTGGGGGGTCATAACTATGGCTACACCTTC.

This clone is a singleton in its sample. V gene TRBV7-3 combines with J gene TRBJ1-5; D ambiguous. Germline assignment: CDR1 SGHTA and CDR2 FQGTGA. CDR3 length: 13 residues. V dropped 1 base and J dropped 7 bases, with 8 bases sitting between them. CDR3 bases: TGTGCCAGCAGCTTAAGTGGAGGGCAGCCCCAGCATTTT. Its translation is CASSLSGGQPQHF.

The J gene is TRBJ2-7, the V gene TRBV5-1; 8 nucleotides agree with TRBD1. The CDR3 has 14 amino acids. The germline gives CDR1 SGHRS, CDR2 YFSETQ. The V and J ends lost 0 bases and 4 bases, in that order; junction bases with no gene match: 3. The CDR3 coding sequence is TGCGCCAGCAGCTTGGGGACAGGGATATACGAGCAGTACTTC. Its protein product is CASSLGTGIYEQYF.

The chain carries TRBV7-3 and TRBJ1-1; no firm D call. Germline-derived CDR1 and CDR2 are SGHTA and FQGTGA. The ends were cut back, 3 bases at V and 1 base at J, with 3 bases in the middle. The CDR3 runs 12 residues. The CDR3 region has the DNA TGTGCCAGCAGCTTCCAGAACACTGAAGCTTTCTTT. Translated: CASSFQNTEAFF.

This chain connects TRBV7-2 to TRBJ2-7; no firm D call. V was clipped by 3 bases and J by 6 bases, with 12 bases between them. The CDR3 runs 13 residues. Germline lookup yields CDR1 SGHTA and CDR2 FQGNSA. Written as DNA, the CDR3 is TGTGCCAGCAGCTTCCTCCTAAAAGGCGAGCAGTACTTC. The encoded protein is CASSFLLKGEQYF. The full variable domain, with the rest looked up from reference TRBV7-2 and TRBJ2-7, is GAGVSQSPSNKVTEKGKDVELRCDPISGHTALYWYRQSLGQGLEFLIYFQGNSAPDKSGLPSDRFSAERTGGSVSTLTIQRTQQEDSAVYLCASSFLLKGEQYFGPGTRLTVT.

The chain joins TRBV5-1 to TRBJ2-1; 10 nucleotides match TRBD2. CDR3 length: 16 amino acids. The trim removed 0 bases at V and 8 bases at J, leaving 8 bases unmatched. Looked up from germline, CDR1 is SGHRS and CDR2 is YFSETQ. The CDR3 loop is CASSLGQAGGTHEQFF. In nucleotides, the CDR3 is TGCGCCAGCAGCTTGGGGCAAGCGGGAGGGACCCATGAGCAGTTCTTC. Complete variable domain (other parts from reference TRBV5-1 and TRBJ2-1): KAGVTQTPRYLIKTRGQQVTLSCSPISGHRSVSWYQQTPGQGLQFLFEYFSETQRNKGNFPGRFSGRQFSNSRSEMNVSTLELGDSALYLCASSLGQAGGTHEQFFGPGTRLTVL.

The table lists this clone with a few counts. The chain couples TRBV27 to TRBJ1-2; 9 nucleotides line up with TRBD1. V shed 6 bases and J 2 bases; nucleotides not matched to a gene: 4. CDR3 length: 14 amino acids. CDR1 and CDR2 (germline): MNHEY, SMNVEV (reference sequence). The CDR3 DNA reads TGTGCCAGCAGCAAGACAGGGGGGAACTATGGCTACACCTTC. Protein sequence: CASSKTGGNYGYTF.

The V call is TRBV7-8, the J call TRBJ2-5; 13 bases agree with TRBD2. This CDR3 comprises 15 residues. V was pared by 5 bases and J by 4 bases, with 4 bases of the junction left unmatched. The germline V gene has CDR1 SGHVS and CDR2 FQNEAQ. The DNA for the CDR3 is TGTGCCAGCAGCCCGAGACTAGCGGGAGGAGAGACCCAGTACTTC. Its translation is CASSPRLAGGETQYF.

The chain uses TRBV6-5 and TRBJ1-2; no clear D gene. CDR3 length: 13 residues. With 7 bases removed from V and 6 bases from J, the gap between germline ends came to 15 bases. Germline CDR1 reads MNHEY; CDR2 reads SVGAGI. Written as DNA, the CDR3 is TGTGCCAGCAATAAAAGAGAAACTGATGGCTACACCTTC. Translated, it gives CASNKRETDGYTF.

The chain combines TRBV25-1 with TRBJ1-1, with 8 bases matching TRBD1. Germline CDR1 MGHDK, CDR2 SYGVNS. The CDR3 has 16 residues. J lost 4 bases, V lost 5 bases, and 12 bases had no gene match. The CDR3 region is CASSQPTGTGFTEAFF. Written as DNA, the CDR3 is TGTGCCAGCAGTCAGCCGACCGGGACAGGATTCACTGAAGCTTTCTTT.

In its sample, this clone was seen once. The CDR3 protein is CASSPLGGNQETQYF. In DNA, the CDR3 is TGTGCCAGCAGTCCCTTAGGAGGCAACCAAGAGACCCAGTACTTC. This chain uses TRBV25-1 with TRBJ2-5; possible D gene TRBD2, 5 bases. CDR3 length: 15 residues. Germline V lookup: CDR1 MGHDK, CDR2 SYGVNS. V was trimmed by 5 bases and J by 0 bases, leaving 13 bases between them. Using reference TRBV25-1 and TRBJ2-5 for the parts outside the CDR3, the full variable domain is EADIYQTPRYLVIGTGKKITLECSQTMGHDKMYWYQQDPGMELHLIHYSYGVNSTEKGDLSSESTVSRIRTEHFPLTLESARPSHTSQYLCASSPLGGNQETQYFGPGTRLLVL.